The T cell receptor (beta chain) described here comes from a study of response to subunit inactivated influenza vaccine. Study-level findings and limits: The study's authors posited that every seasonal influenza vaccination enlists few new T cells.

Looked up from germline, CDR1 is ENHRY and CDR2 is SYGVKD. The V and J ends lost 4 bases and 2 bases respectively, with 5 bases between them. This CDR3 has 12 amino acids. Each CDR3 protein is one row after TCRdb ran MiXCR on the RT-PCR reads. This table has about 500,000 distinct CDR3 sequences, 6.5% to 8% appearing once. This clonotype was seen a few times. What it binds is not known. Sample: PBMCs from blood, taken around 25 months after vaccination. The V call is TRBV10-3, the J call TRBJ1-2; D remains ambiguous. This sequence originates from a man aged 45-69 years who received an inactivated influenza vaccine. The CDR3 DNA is TGTGCCATCAGTGTGGACAACTATGGCTACACCTTC. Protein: CAISVDNYGYTF.